This T cell receptor beta chain was documented in a study of PD-L1 blockade in urothelial cancer. Study background: Reported median T cell count for blood samples was some 140,000.

Whole-study findings and limits: Durable-benefit cases showed more tumor-associated blood clone expansion at 3 weeks.

Sequencing was performed with immunoSEQ multiplex PCR; in TCRdb, only in-frame clones are kept and a portion is missing. The sample carries around 86,000 clones, over 80% recorded once. V was pared by 5 bases and J by 1 base, with 17 bases between. CDR1 and CDR2 from the germline V gene are MGHRA and YSYEKL. CDR3 length: 17 amino acids. The time point is: pretreatment peripheral blood. About this clone itself: Its antigen is unknown.

The sample here was PBMCs, taken around atezolizumab (anti-PD-L1) treatment. The rearrangement uses TRBV4-1 and TRBJ1-4, with unresolved D. The receptor comes from a man aged 35 to 55 with urothelial cancer. The chain's CDR3 is CASSNALSRGTNEKLFF. CDR3 in DNA: TGCGCCAGCAGCAACGCCTTATCTAGAGGAACTAATGAAAAACTGTTTTTT.